This entry lists 2 T cell receptor beta chains sequenced from one sample in a study of T cells after yellow fever vaccination. TCRdb redid the calling of the 5' RACE reads with MiXCR, one entry per CDR3 protein. This table has approximately 58,000 distinct CDR3 sequences, approximately 5.5% appearing once. The material sequenced was PBMCs, either bulk or a sorted T-cell subset (CD4+, CD8+, memory, or dextramer-sorted; not recorded which), taken on the day of the yellow fever booster vaccination. These receptors were taken from a man between 18 and 29 years old who received the YFV17D yellow fever vaccine.

This clonotype was recorded many times. The rearrangement uses TRBV20-1 and TRBJ1-2; D is possibly TRBD1 (6 bases). CDR1 and CDR2 (germline): DFQATT, SNEGSKA (reference sequence). The V gene lost 3 bases and the J gene lost 5 bases, with 16 bases spanning the gap. The CDR3 has 14 residues. The CDR3 region has the DNA TGCAGTGCTAGTGTTGACAGGTGGTCTTATGGCTACACCTTC. This gives the protein CSASVDRWSYGYTF.

This clonotype was counted between two and nine times. This sequence joins TRBV10-2 and TRBJ2-3, with 7 nucleotides matching TRBD2. Trimming took 3 bases from V and 0 from J; bases not matched to a gene: 9. The CDR3 has 17 residues. Germline lookup yields CDR1 WSHSY and CDR2 SAAADI. CDR3 sequence reads: CASSDPPSGYSTDTQYF. The DNA for the CDR3 is TGCGCCAGCAGTGACCCCCCTAGCGGCTACAGCACAGATACGCAGTATTTT.